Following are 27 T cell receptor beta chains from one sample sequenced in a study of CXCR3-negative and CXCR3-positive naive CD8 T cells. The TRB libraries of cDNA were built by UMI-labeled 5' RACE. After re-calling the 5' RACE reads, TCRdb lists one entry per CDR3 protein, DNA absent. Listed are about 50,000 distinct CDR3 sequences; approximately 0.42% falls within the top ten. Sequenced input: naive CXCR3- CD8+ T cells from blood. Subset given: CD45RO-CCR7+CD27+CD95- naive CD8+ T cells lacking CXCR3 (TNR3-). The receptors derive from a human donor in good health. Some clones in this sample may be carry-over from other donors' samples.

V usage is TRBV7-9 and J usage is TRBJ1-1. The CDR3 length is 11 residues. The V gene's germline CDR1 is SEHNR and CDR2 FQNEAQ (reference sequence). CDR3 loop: CASSWSTEAFF.

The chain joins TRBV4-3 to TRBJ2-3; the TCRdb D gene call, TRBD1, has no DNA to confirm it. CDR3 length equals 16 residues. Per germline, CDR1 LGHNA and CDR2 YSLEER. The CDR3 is CASSPLGQGTTDTQYF.

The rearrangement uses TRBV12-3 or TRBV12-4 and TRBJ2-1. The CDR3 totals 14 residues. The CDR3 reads CASTTDPSYNEQFF.

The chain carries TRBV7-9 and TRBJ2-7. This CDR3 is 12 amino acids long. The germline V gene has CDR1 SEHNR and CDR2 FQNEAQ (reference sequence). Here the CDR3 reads CASSLNPNEQYF.

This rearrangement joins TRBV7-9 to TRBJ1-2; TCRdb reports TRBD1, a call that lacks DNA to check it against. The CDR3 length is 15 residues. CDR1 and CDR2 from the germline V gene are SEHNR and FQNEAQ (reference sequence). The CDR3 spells CASSPPGQANYGYTF. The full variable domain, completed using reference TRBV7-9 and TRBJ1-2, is DTGVSQNPRHKITKRGQNVTFRCDPISEHNRLYWYRQTLGQGPEFLTYFQNEAQLEKSRLLSDRFSAERPKGSFSTLEIQRTEQGDSAMYLCASSPPGQANYGYTFGSGTRLTVV.

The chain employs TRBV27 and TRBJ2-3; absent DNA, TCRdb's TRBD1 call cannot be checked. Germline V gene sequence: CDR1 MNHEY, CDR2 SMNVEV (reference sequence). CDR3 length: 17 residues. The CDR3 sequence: CASSLYPGTFSTDTQYF.

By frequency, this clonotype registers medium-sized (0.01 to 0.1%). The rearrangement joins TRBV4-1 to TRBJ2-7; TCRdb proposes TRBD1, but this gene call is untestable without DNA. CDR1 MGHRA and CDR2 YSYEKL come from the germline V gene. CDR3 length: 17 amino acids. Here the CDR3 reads CASSQVDRGWDPYEQYF.

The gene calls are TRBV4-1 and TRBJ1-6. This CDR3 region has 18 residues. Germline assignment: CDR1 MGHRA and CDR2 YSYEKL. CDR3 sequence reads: CASSQADMGFSYNSPLHF.

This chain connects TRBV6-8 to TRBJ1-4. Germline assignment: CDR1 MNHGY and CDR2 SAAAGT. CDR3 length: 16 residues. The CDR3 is CASSYSNRKGNEKLFF.

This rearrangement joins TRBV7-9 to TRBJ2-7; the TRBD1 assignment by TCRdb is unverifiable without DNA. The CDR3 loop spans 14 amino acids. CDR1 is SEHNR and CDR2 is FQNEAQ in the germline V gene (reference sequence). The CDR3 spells CASSPGTGPYEQYF.

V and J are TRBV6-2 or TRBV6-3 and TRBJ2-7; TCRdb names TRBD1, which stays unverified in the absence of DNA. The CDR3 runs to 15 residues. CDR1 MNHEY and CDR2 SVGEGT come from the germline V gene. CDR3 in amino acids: CASSYSGTLSYEQYF.

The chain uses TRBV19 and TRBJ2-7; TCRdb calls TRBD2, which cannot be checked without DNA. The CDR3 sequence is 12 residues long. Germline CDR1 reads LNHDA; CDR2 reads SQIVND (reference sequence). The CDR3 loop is CASRTSMGEQYF.

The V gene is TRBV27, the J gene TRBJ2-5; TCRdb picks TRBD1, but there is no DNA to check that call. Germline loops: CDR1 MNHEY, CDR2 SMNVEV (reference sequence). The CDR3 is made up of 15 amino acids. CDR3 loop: CASSLFGQIQETQYF.

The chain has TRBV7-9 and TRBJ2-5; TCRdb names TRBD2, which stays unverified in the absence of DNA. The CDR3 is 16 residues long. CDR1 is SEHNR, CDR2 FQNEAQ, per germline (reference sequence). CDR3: CASDSTSGGAEETQYF.

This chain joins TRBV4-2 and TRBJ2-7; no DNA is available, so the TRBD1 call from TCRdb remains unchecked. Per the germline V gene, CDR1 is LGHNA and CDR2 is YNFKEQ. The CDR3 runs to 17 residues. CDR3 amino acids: CASSQDRGGMMSYEQYF.

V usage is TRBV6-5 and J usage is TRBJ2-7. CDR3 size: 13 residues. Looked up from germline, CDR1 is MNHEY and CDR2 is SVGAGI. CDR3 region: CASSYDRNLGQYF.

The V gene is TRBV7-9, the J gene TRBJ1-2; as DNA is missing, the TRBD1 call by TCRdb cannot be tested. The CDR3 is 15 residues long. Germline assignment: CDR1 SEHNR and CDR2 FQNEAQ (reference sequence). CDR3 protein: CASSRWDLGTGGYTF. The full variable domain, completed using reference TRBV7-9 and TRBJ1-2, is DTGVSQNPRHKITKRGQNVTFRCDPISEHNRLYWYRQTLGQGPEFLTYFQNEAQLEKSRLLSDRFSAERPKGSFSTLEIQRTEQGDSAMYLCASSRWDLGTGGYTFGSGTRLTVV.

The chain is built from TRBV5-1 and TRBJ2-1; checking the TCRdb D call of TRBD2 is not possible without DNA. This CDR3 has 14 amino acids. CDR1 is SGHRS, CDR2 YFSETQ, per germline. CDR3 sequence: CASSLAARGVEQFF.

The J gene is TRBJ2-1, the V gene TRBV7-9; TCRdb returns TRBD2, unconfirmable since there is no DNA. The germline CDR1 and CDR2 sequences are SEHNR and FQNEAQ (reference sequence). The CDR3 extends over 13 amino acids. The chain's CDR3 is CASSLPGTSEQFF.

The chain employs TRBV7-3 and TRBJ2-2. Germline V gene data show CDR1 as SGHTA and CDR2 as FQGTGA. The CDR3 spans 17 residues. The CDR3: CASSYPWQIACAGELFF. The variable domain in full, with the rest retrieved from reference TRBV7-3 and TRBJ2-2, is GAGVSQTPSNKVTEKGKYVELRCDPISGHTALYWYRQSLGQGPEFLIYFQGTGAADDSGLPNDRFFAVRPEGSVSTLKIQRTERGDSAVYLCASSYPWQIACAGELFFGEGSRLTVL.

The CDR3 reads CAISTEREPCEQYF. The rearrangement joins TRBV10-3 to TRBJ2-7. The CDR3 loop spans 14 amino acids. CDR1 ENHRY and CDR2 SYGVKD come from the germline V gene.

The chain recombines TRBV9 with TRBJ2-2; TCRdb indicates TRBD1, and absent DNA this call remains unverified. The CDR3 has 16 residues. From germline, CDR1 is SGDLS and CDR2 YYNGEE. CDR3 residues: CASSPRGDSLTGELFF.

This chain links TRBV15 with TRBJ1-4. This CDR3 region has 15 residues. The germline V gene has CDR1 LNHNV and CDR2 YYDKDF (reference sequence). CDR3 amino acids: CATSSPGGGGEKLFF.

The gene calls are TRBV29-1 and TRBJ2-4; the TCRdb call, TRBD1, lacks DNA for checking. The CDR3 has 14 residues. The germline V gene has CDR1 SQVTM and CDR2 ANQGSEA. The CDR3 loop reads CSVEGPDRGNIQYF.

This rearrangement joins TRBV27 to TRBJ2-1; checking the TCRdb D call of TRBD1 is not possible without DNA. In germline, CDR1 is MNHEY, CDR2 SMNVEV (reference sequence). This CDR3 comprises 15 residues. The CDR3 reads CASRTGTGGSNEQFF.

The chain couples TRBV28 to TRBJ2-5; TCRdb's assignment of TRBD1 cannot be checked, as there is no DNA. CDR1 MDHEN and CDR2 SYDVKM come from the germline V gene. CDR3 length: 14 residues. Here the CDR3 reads CASSWQVGGETQYF.

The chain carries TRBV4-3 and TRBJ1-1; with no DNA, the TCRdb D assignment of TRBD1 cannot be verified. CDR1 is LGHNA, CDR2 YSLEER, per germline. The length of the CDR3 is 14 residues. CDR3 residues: CASSHFTRDTEAFF.